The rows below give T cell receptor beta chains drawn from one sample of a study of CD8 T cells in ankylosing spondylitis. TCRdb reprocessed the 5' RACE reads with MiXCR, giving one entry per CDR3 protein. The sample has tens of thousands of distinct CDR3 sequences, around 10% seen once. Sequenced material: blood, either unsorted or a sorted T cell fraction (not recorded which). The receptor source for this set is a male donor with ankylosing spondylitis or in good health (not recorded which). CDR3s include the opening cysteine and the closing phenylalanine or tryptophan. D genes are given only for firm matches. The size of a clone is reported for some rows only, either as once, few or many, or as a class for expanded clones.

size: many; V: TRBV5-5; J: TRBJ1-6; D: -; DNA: TGTGCCAGCAGCTTGGAAGGGACACCATATTCACCCCTCCACTTT; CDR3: CASSLEGTPYSPLHF
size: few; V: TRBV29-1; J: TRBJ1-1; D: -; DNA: TGCAGCGTTGTGGAGGGGGGGAACACTGAAGCTTTCTTT; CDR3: CSVVEGGNTEAFF
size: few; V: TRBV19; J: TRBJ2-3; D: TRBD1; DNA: TGTGCCAGTAGTATAGCTGGGACAGTCACAGATACGCAGTATTTT; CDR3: CASSIAGTVTDTQYF
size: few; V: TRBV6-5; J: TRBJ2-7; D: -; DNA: TGTGCCAGCAGTTACGATCCAGGTTCCTACGAGCAGTACTTC; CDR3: CASSYDPGSYEQYF
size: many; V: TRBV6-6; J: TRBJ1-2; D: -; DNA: TGTGCCAGCAGTTACGGTCAGGAGTATGGCTACACCTTC; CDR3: CASSYGQEYGYTF
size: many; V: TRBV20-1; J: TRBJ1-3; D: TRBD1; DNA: TGCAGTGCGACGGACAGGAACTCTGGAAACACCATATATTTT; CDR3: CSATDRNSGNTIYF
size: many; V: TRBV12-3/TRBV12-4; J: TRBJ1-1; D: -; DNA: TGTGCCAGCAGCCCCGAACATCTCCCGAACACTGAAGCTTTCTTT; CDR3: CASSPEHLPNTEAFF
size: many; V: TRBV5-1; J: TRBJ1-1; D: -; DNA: TGCGCCAGCCTGGGAGGCGGAATGAACACTGAAGCTTTCTTT; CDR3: CASLGGGMNTEAFF
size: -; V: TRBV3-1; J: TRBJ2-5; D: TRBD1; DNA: TGTGCCAGCACCCGTCGACAGGGTGCGGCGGACCAAGAGACCCAGTACTTC; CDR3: CASTRRQGAADQETQYF
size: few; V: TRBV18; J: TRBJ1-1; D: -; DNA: TGTGCCAGCTCACCACGGAAAGGCAACACTGAAGCTTTCTTT; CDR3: CASSPRKGNTEAFF
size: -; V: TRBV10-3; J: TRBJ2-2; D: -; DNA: TGTGCCATCAGTGAACAGGCGGCACCGACGTCCGGGGGGGAGCTGTTTTTT; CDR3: CAISEQAAPTSGGELFF
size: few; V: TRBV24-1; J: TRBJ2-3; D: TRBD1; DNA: TGTGCCACCAGTGATTCCGAGACAGGGGAAGGGCCAGATACGCAGTATTTT; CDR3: CATSDSETGEGPDTQYF
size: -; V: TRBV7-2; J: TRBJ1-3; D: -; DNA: TGTGCCAGCAGCTTAGCTGGAAACACCATATATTTT; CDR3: CASSLAGNTIYF
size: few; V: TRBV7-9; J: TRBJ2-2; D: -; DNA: TGTGCCAGCAGCTTAAATAGCGCGAACACCGGGGAGCTGTTTTTT; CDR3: CASSLNSANTGELFF
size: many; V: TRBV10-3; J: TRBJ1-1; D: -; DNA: TGTGCCATCAGCGGCAGGGAAGGGAACACTGAAGCTTTCTTT; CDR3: CAISGREGNTEAFF
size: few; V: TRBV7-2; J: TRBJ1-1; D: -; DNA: TGTGCCAGCAGCTTCGGCCGTCCAGGGAACACTGAAGCTTTCTTT; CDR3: CASSFGRPGNTEAFF
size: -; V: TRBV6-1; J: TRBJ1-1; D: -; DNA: TGTGCCAGCAGTGAAGATGTCAGGGTCGGAGCTTTCTTT; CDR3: CASSEDVRVGAFF